These 27 T cell receptor beta chains came from one sample sequenced in a study of cytomegalovirus exposure and HLA in healthy donors. Data came from immunoSEQ multiplex PCR; TCRdb stores just in-frame clones and leaves some out. The repertoire consists of 190,000 or so clones, with 80% to 90% occurring once and the leading ten covering around 15%. The source material was PBMCs. The receptors shown here come from a woman aged 25-40 years in good health and CMV-seropositive.

This chain joins TRBV6-5 and TRBJ2-2; tentatively, D is TRBD1 (6 bases). Germline CDR1 and CDR2: MNHEY and SVGAGI. Trimming took off 3 bases at V and 6 bases at J, with 17 bases between the two ends. The length of the CDR3 is 16 residues. The DNA of the CDR3 is TGTGCCAGCAGTTATTCGACAGGCCTTACATCCGGGGAGCTGTTTTTT. It yields the protein CASSYSTGLTSGELFF.

This chain connects TRBV2 to TRBJ1-5; D is uncertain. This CDR3 contains 16 residues. Trimming shortened V by 2 bases and J by 6 bases, and 17 bases separated the two germline ends. In germline, CDR1 is SNHLY, CDR2 FYNNEI. The CDR3 DNA reads TGTGCCAGCAGTGAACACCCGGGGAGATCGGGTCAGCCCCAGCATTTT. This gives the protein CASSEHPGRSGQPQHF.

This clone came up once. The rearrangement links TRBV30 to TRBJ1-1; TRBD1 might be the D (5 bases). Germline CDR1 reads GTSNPN; CDR2 reads SVGIG (reference sequence). Trimming removed 3 bases from V and 0 bases from J, with 11 bases in between. The CDR3 consists of 14 residues. CDR3 in DNA: TGTGCCTGGAGCCCGGGCAGGGTGAACACTGAAGCTTTCTTT. Its protein product is CAWSPGRVNTEAFF.

This rearrangement joins TRBV2 to TRBJ1-2; the D gene is possibly TRBD1 (5 bases). Germline V gives CDR1 SNHLY, CDR2 FYNNEI. This CDR3 has 14 residues. The ends were cut back, 6 bases at V and 8 bases at J, with 19 bases in the middle. The CDR3 nucleotides are TGTGCCAGCAGCACTAGCAAAGGGGTAGAGGGCTACACCTTC. This gives the protein CASSTSKGVEGYTF. Filled out from reference TRBV2 and TRBJ1-2, the complete variable domain reads EPEVTQTPSHQVTQMGQEVILRCVPISNHLYFYWYRQILGQKVEFLVSFYNNEISEKSEIFDDQFSVERPDGSNFTLKIRSTKLEDSAMYFCASSTSKGVEGYTFGSGTRLTVV.

This clone was seen once. The V call is TRBV2, the J call TRBJ2-1; TRBD2 matches at 14 bases. CDR1 and CDR2 (germline): SNHLY, FYNNEI. The CDR3 consists of 15 residues. The trim removed 6 bases at V and 6 bases at J, leaving 4 bases unmatched. CDR3 DNA sequence: TGTGCCAGCAGCCGACTAGCGGGAGGGTTCAATGAGCAGTTCTTC. Its protein product is CASSRLAGGFNEQFF.

The chain is built from TRBV19 and TRBJ2-1; D remains unclear. Trimming pared 4 bases from V and 7 bases from J, leaving 8 bases between. The germline gives CDR1 LNHDA, CDR2 SQIVND (reference sequence). The CDR3 covers 12 residues. CDR3 DNA: TGTGCCAGTAGTACTACCGAGAATGAGCAGTTCTTC. Translated, it gives CASSTTENEQFF.

This rearrangement joins TRBV2 to TRBJ2-7; 10 nucleotides align to TRBD1. V lost 6 bases to trimming and J lost 3 bases; unmatched junction nucleotides: 5. There are 14 residues in the CDR3. Germline V CDR1 and CDR2: SNHLY, FYNNEI. For the CDR3, the DNA is TGTGCCAGCAGGGCCGGGACAGGGGTCTACGAGCAGTACTTC. Its translation: CASRAGTGVYEQYF. The full variable domain, with the rest looked up from reference TRBV2 and TRBJ2-7, is EPEVTQTPSHQVTQMGQEVILRCVPISNHLYFYWYRQILGQKVEFLVSFYNNEISEKSEIFDDQFSVERPDGSNFTLKIRSTKLEDSAMYFCASRAGTGVYEQYFGPGTRLTVT.

The rearrangement joins TRBV5-4 to TRBJ1-1; TRBD1 aligns across 9 bases. Looked up from germline, CDR1 is SGHNT and CDR2 is YYREEE (reference sequence). J gave up 9 bases and V 6 bases, and 9 bases lay outside the gene matches. CDR3 length equals 13 residues. The CDR3 region has the DNA TGTGCCAGCAAACTCGGGGACAGGGAAAAAGCTTTCTTT. The encoded protein is CASKLGDREKAFF.

V gene TRBV7-2 combines with J gene TRBJ1-5; D not certain. The germline V gene has CDR1 SGHTA and CDR2 FQGNSA. V lost 3 bases, J lost 2 bases, and 11 bases lay in between. The CDR3 contains 15 residues. The CDR3 loop reads CASSFPGRGNQPQHF. The CDR3 DNA sequence: TGTGCCAGCAGCTTCCCGGGGAGAGGCAATCAGCCCCAGCATTTT.

The V call is TRBV15, the J call TRBJ2-3; a weak D match, TRBD2 (5 bases). There are 12 residues in the CDR3. Germline V CDR1 and CDR2: LNHNV, YYDKDF (reference sequence). V lost 4 bases to trimming and J lost 14 bases, with 16 bases between them. CDR3 amino acids: CATSNSDWARYF. CDR3 nucleotides: TGTGCCACCAGCAATAGCGATTGGGCCCGGTATTTT.

This clone has just a few counts. The J gene is TRBJ2-5, the V gene TRBV6-5, with D unclear. From germline, CDR1 is MNHEY and CDR2 SVGAGI. The CDR3 runs to 14 residues. Trimming pared 7 bases from V and 6 bases from J, leaving 18 bases between. CDR3: CASTPHSRLKTQYF. CDR3 DNA sequence: TGTGCCAGCACCCCGCATTCGCGCCTGAAGACCCAGTACTTC.

The genes are TRBV6-1 and TRBJ2-1, with 14 bases matching TRBD2. The CDR3 length is 18 residues. Germline V CDR1 and CDR2: MNHNS, SASEGT. V was clipped by 4 bases and J by 4 bases; unmatched bases: 9. Here the CDR3 reads CASSATTSGRALYNEQFF. DNA for the CDR3: TGTGCCAGCAGTGCGACGACTAGCGGGAGGGCCTTGTACAATGAGCAGTTCTTC.

The chain combines TRBV5-4 with TRBJ1-1, with 8 nucleotides matching TRBD1. The trim removed 2 bases at V and 11 bases at J, leaving 14 bases unmatched. Germline assignment: CDR1 SGHNT and CDR2 YYREEE (reference sequence). CDR3 length: 15 amino acids. The CDR3 is CASSFQGGQGRKAFF. CDR3 in DNA: TGTGCCAGCAGCTTCCAAGGAGGACAGGGTAGGAAGGCTTTCTTT. Full variable domain (rest looked up from reference TRBV5-4 and TRBJ1-1): ETGVTQSPTHLIKTRGQQVTLRCSSQSGHNTVSWYQQALGQGPQFIFQYYREEENGRGNFPPRFSGLQFPNYSSELNVNALELDDSALYLCASSFQGGQGRKAFFGQGTRLTVV.

The chain couples TRBV5-1 to TRBJ2-7; 14 bases align to TRBD2. Germline V gene data show CDR1 as SGHRS and CDR2 as YFSETQ. The length of the CDR3 is 16 residues. Trimming cost V 3 bases and J 2 bases; bases outside gene matches: 4. This CDR3 reads CASSWGLAGETYEQYF. CDR3 coding DNA: TGCGCCAGCAGCTGGGGACTAGCGGGAGAGACCTACGAGCAGTACTTC.

The rearrangement uses TRBV7-2 and TRBJ2-1, with D possibly matching TRBD2 (6 bases). CDR3 length: 15 residues. CDR1 and CDR2 from the germline V gene are SGHTA and FQGNSA. The V end was cut by 6 bases, the J end by 6 bases, with 18 bases between. The CDR3 DNA reads as TGTGCCAGCAGTTTCGGGAGCGCCTTAACCAATGAGCAGTTCTTC. Its translation is CASSFGSALTNEQFF.

On this clone: The junction departs from the called germline gene at one end, perhaps through a read error. V and J are TRBV7-8 and TRBJ2-7; 13 positions match TRBD2. CDR1 is SGHVS, CDR2 FQNEAQ, per germline. The CDR3 runs to 13 residues. The CDR3 nucleotides read TGTGCCAGCAGCTTAGGAGGACTAGCGGGAGACATCTTC. Residues: CASSLGGLAGDIF.

This clone has just a few counts. The genes are TRBV6-5 and TRBJ1-5; 7 nucleotides match TRBD1. The CDR3 has 11 residues. V lost 8 bases, J lost 11 bases, and 6 bases stayed unmatched. Germline values: CDR1 MNHEY, CDR2 SVGAGI. CDR3 coding DNA: TGTGCCAGCGGGCAGGGGGGAGCCCAGCATTTT. It codes for CASGQGGAQHF.

The chain employs TRBV18 and TRBJ1-1; 7 bases are shared with TRBD1. The germline V gene has CDR1 KGHSH and CDR2 LQKENI. The junction had 8 bases not matched to a gene; V was cut back by 2 bases and J by 11 bases. This CDR3 region has 13 residues. The CDR3 region has the DNA TGTGCCAGCTCACCAATAGGGGGCATGGAGGCTTTCTTT. It translates to CASSPIGGMEAFF.

V is TRBV28 and J is TRBJ1-2, with 7 bases fitting TRBD1. Germline V gene sequence: CDR1 MDHEN, CDR2 SYDVKM. CDR3 length: 15 residues. The J segment lost 8 bases and the V segment lost 5 bases, leaving 14 bases of the junction unmatched. The CDR3 protein is CASSQGQSREGGYTF. CDR3 DNA sequence: TGTGCCAGCAGTCAGGGACAGTCTAGAGAGGGAGGCTACACCTTC.

This clone was observed a handful of times. The rearrangement joins TRBV5-8 to TRBJ2-7, with 10 bases fitting TRBD2. V dropped 0 bases and J dropped 3; count of bases not matched to a gene: 3. CDR3 length equals 15 residues. CDR1 is SGHTS, CDR2 YDEGEE, per germline. The CDR3 DNA reads TGTGCCAGCAGCTTGGCGACTAGCGGGTTCTACGAGCAGTACTTC. Its protein is CASSLATSGFYEQYF.

The chain uses TRBV6-6 and TRBJ2-2; D unresolved. Looked up from germline, CDR1 is MNHNY and CDR2 is SVGAGI (reference sequence). The CDR3 is made up of 12 amino acids. V was trimmed by 2 bases and J by 8 bases, leaving 6 bases between them. CDR3 amino acids: CASSYDRGELFF. CDR3 DNA sequence: TGTGCCAGCAGTTACGATCGGGGGGAGCTGTTTTTT.

The J gene is TRBJ2-2, the V gene TRBV27; 7 nucleotides align to TRBD2. Germline V gene data show CDR1 as MNHEY and CDR2 as SMNVEV (reference sequence). The CDR3 is 17 residues long. V was pared by 7 bases and J by 4 bases, with 15 bases of the junction left unmatched. This CDR3 is CASTRSPGASGTGELFF. The CDR3 nucleotides read TGTGCCAGCACCCGCAGTCCCGGGGCTAGCGGCACCGGGGAGCTGTTTTTT.

The rearrangement joins TRBV2 to TRBJ2-3; D is unresolved. The V gene lost 7 bases and the J gene lost 1 base, with 9 bases spanning the gap. CDR3 length equals 13 residues. Germline V gives CDR1 SNHLY, CDR2 FYNNEI. The CDR3 region has the DNA TGTGCCAGCAATGACCTAGGCACAGATACGCAGTATTTT. Amino acids: CASNDLGTDTQYF.

The J gene is TRBJ1-1, the V gene TRBV15; TRBD1 might be the D (5 bases). In germline, CDR1 is LNHNV, CDR2 YYDKDF (reference sequence). The V and J ends lost 0 bases and 9 bases respectively, with 11 bases between them. The CDR3 runs 13 residues. The CDR3 loop reads CATSRDEDTQAFF. The CDR3 DNA follows: TGTGCCACCAGCAGAGATGAGGACACCCAAGCTTTCTTT. Using reference TRBV15 and TRBJ1-1 for the parts outside the CDR3, the full variable domain is DAMVIQNPRYQVTQFGKPVTLSCSQTLNHNVMYWYQQKSSQAPKLLFHYYDKDFNNEADTPDNFQSRRPNTSFCFLDIRSPGLGDTAMYLCATSRDEDTQAFFGQGTRLTVV.

This clone was detected once. The rearrangement joins TRBV5-1 to TRBJ1-1; D uncertain. The CDR3 contains 14 residues. Germline lookup yields CDR1 SGHRS and CDR2 YFSETQ. Trimming left V 5 bases short and J 5 bases short, with 16 bases between. CDR3 amino acids: CASSPNRGHTEAFF. CDR3 nucleotide sequence: TGCGCCAGCAGTCCCAATCGCGGGCATACTGAAGCTTTCTTT.

The chain employs TRBV27 and TRBJ1-2, with a tentative D call TRBD1 (6 bases). V lost 1 base and J lost 5, with 8 bases in between. The CDR3 has 13 residues. CDR1 is MNHEY and CDR2 is SMNVEV in the germline V gene (reference sequence). In DNA, the CDR3 is TGTGCCAGCAGTTTATGGGGGACATATGGCTACACCTTC. This translates into CASSLWGTYGYTF.

The chain combines TRBV2 with TRBJ2-1, with TRBD2 identical over 12 bases. The CDR3 consists of 15 residues. With V trimmed by 8 bases and J by 7 bases, 9 bases remained unmatched. CDR1 and CDR2 (germline): SNHLY, FYNNEI. The CDR3 DNA is TGTGCCAGCGAACCCTCTAGCGGGAGGGGAAATGAGCAGTTCTTC. Its translation: CASEPSSGRGNEQFF.